The clone carrying this T cell receptor (beta chain) was detected a few times. TCRdb's copy holds only in-frame clones and misses some; the assay was immunoSEQ multiplex PCR. This table holds over 350,000 clones, roughly 85% found once. The data derive from a study of blood T cell repertoires in COVID-19. Study-wide background: The samples span acute and convalescent COVID-19 from the United States, Italy and Spain.

The V end lost 4 bases, the J end lost 16 bases, and 11 bases lay between the germline ends. The CDR3 has 11 amino acids. CDR1 MGHDK and CDR2 SYGVNS come from the germline V gene. The chain uses TRBV25-1 and TRBJ1-6, with D unclear. The specimen sequenced was peripheral blood. The clonotype originates from a woman aged 25 to 39 with active or convalescent COVID-19. DNA for the CDR3: TGTGCCAGCAGTGGGGCCAACTTGCTCCACTTT. This encodes CASSGANLLHF.